These T cell receptor beta chains were read from a single sample in a study of cytomegalovirus exposure and HLA in healthy donors. TCRdb keeps only in-frame clones here, not all; method: immunoSEQ multiplex PCR. The sample lists 200,000 to 250,000 clones, approximately 80% seen once, with nearly 3% in the top ten. The sequencing input was PBMCs. These receptors all come from a woman in her 30s in good health and CMV-seronegative. Both conserved end residues are trimmed from each CDR3.

v_call	j_call	cdr3_aa
TRBV7-9	TRBJ1-4	ASSLGSATNEKLF
TRBV10-3	TRBJ2-7	AISGNMLAGVHEQY
TRBV27	TRBJ2-1	ASRALAGWNEQF
TRBV11-2	TRBJ1-1	ASSLGRTGEAF
TRBV6-6	TRBJ1-2	ASSSDRYYGYT
TRBV30	TRBJ2-7	AWSVDSEEQY
TRBV2	TRBJ2-4	ASSGGGRGGAKNIQY
TRBV7-8	TRBJ2-1	ASSLGQGTYNEQF
TRBV6-1	TRBJ2-5	ASSAWTSGRRETQY
TRBV27	TRBJ1-5	ASSLYNRGRVLSNQPQH
TRBV5-1	TRBJ2-2	ASSVTGNTGELF
TRBV30	TRBJ2-7	AWKATSGWVYEQY
TRBV2	TRBJ1-6	ASSRDRAYSPLH
TRBV5-5	TRBJ1-5	ASSLGEFQPQH
TRBV29-1	TRBJ2-3	SVATGRGGDTQY
TRBV9	TRBJ1-3	ASSVAGAHGNTIY
TRBV27	TRBJ1-3	ASRPVGGPGNTIY
TRBV6-6	TRBJ2-5	ASSYSQGKETQY
TRBV15	TRBJ2-1	ATSRRGPYNEQF
TRBV5-1	TRBJ1-3	ASSLFGIDTGNTIY
TRBV10-2	TRBJ2-1	ASSTGNEQF
TRBV9	TRBJ2-1	ASSVGGGHNEQF
TRBV9	TRBJ2-1	ASSVGGTSGRSEQF
TRBV5-6	TRBJ1-1	ASSYRGQGIQAEAF
TRBV5-5	TRBJ1-5	ASSSRGVNQPQH
TRBV5-6	TRBJ1-2	ASSSGHLAIIYGYT
TRBV28	TRBJ1-2	ASSTGAGGYT
TRBV5-4	TRBJ1-3	ASSLDSSGNTIY
TRBV7-9	TRBJ2-7	SSSTDRDFSYEQY
TRBV2	TRBJ2-7	ASRSTGGAHEQY
TRBV29-1	TRBJ1-1	STYAEVRGTEAF
TRBV6-1	TRBJ2-1	ASSPWTSGGGEQF
TRBV7-4	TRBJ2-5	ASSLDRGRETQY
TRBV11-1	TRBJ2-1	ASSLSGSRKNNEQF
TRBV21-1	TRBJ2-7	ASSAQGALPSYEQY
TRBV2	TRBJ2-4	ASSVGGSKNIQY
TRBV28	TRBJ1-4	ASSLRTLYNEKLF
TRBV23-1	TRBJ2-6	ASSRGQGPTSGANVLT
TRBV5-1	TRBJ2-5	ASSLAGFQETQY
TRBV2	TRBJ2-7	ASSDQGTLYEQY
TRBV6-4	TRBJ2-3	ASSDGQGADTQY
TRBV18	TRBJ2-1	ASRSPLAGGPYYINEQF
TRBV7-9	TRBJ2-1	ASSLVLGGQF
TRBV27	TRBJ1-3	ASSTRTGWGNTIY
TRBV5-1	TRBJ1-1	ASSRGQGWDTEAF
TRBV7-8	TRBJ2-2	ASSLPRWARGELF
TRBV6-5	TRBJ2-7	ASSYSGLHRYEQY
TRBV28	TRBJ1-4	ASSSQGTTNEKLF
TRBV6-6	TRBJ1-4	AGGPRGATNEKLF
TRBV27	TRBJ2-5	ASSLRGAQETQY
TRBV28	TRBJ2-7	ASTNRWTGKRDYEQY
TRBV7-9	TRBJ2-7	ASSLWGLDYEQY
TRBV18	TRBJ2-7	ASSPAPDSYEQY
TRBV18	TRBJ2-1	ASSPPYGQESYNEQF
TRBV30	TRBJ1-3	ASPNSGNTIY
TRBV5-1	TRBJ1-1	ASSSGPGENTEAF